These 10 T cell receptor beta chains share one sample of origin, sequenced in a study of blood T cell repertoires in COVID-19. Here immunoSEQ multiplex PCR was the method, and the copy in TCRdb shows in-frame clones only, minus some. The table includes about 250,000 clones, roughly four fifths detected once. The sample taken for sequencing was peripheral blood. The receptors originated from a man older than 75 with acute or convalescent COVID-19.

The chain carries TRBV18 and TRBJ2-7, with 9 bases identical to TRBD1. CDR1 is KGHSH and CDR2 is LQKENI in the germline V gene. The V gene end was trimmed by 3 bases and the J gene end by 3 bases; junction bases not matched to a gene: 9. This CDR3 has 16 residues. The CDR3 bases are TGTGCCAGCTCACCTCGGTTACAGGGGGCAGACTACGAGCAGTACTTC. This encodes CASSPRLQGADYEQYF.

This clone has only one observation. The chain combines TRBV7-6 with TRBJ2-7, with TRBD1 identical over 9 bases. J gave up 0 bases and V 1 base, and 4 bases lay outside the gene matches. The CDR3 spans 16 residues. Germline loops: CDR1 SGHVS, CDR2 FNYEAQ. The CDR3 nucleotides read TGTGCCAGCAGCTTAGAGCCGGGACAGGGCTCCTACGAGCAGTACTTC. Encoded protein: CASSLEPGQGSYEQYF.

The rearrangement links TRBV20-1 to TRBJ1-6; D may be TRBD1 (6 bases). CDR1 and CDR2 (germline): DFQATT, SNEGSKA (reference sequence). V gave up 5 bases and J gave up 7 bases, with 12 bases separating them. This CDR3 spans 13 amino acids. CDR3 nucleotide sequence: TGCAGTGCTGGTGACAGGAAGAATTCACCCCTCCACTTT. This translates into CSAGDRKNSPLHF.

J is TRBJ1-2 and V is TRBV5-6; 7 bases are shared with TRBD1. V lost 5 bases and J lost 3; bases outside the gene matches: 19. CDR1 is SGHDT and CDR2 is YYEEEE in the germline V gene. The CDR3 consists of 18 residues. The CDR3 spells CASSSYGRPQGEDYGYTF. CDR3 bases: TGTGCCAGCAGTTCTTACGGACGGCCCCAGGGGGAGGACTATGGCTACACCTTC.

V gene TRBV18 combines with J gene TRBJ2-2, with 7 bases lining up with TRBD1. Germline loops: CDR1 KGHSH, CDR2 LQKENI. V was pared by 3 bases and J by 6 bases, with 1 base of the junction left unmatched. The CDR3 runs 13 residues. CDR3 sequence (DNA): TGTGCCAGCTCACCGGGGACAGCCGGGGAGCTGTTTTTT. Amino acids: CASSPGTAGELFF.

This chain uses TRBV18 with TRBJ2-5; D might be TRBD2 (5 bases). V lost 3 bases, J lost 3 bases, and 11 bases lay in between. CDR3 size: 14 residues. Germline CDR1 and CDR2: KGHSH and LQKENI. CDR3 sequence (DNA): TGTGCCAGCTCACCTGGTAAAGCGGAAGAGACCCAGTACTTC. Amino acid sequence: CASSPGKAEETQYF. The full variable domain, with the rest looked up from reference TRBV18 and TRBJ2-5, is NAGVMQNPRHLVRRRGQEARLRCSPMKGHSHVYWYRQLPEEGLKFMVYLQKENIIDESGMPKERFSAEFPKEGPSILRIQQVVRGDSAAYFCASSPGKAEETQYFGPGTRLLVL.

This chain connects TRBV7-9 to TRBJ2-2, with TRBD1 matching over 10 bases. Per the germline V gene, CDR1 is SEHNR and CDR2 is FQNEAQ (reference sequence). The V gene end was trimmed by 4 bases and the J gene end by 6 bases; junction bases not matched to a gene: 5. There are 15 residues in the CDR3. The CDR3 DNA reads TGTGCCAGCAGCTCCGGGACAGGGGCGGCCGGGGAGCTGTTTTTT. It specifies CASSSGTGAAGELFF.

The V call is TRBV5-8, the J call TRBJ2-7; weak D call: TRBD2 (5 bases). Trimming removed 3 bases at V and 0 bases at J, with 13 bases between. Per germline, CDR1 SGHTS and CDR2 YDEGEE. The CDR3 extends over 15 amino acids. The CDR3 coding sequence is TGTGCCAGCAGCTATGCTCGGGGAAGCTCCTACGAGCAGTACTTC. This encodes CASSYARGSSYEQYF.

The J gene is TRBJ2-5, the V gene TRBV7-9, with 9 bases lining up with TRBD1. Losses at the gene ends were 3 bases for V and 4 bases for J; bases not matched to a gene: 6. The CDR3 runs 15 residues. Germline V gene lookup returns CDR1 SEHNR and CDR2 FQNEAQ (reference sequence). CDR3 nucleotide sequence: TGTGCCAGCAGCTTGGGGGACAGGGAAGGAGAGACCCAGTACTTC. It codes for CASSLGDREGETQYF.

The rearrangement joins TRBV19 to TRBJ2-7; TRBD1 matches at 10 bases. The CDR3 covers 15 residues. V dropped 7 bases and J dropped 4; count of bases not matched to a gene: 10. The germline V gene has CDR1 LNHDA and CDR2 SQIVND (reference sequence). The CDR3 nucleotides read TGTGCCAGTACCCCCGGGACAGGGGCTAGTTACGAGCAGTACTTC. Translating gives CASTPGTGASYEQYF.